Below are 8 T cell receptor beta chains sequenced from a single sample in a study of T cells after yellow fever vaccination. TCRdb analysed the 5' RACE reads with MiXCR anew, one entry per CDR3 protein. The data contain some 220,000 distinct CDR3 sequences, 3% to 4% of them singletons. This sample comprised CD4+ T cells sorted from PBMCs, obtained 10 days after the yellow fever booster vaccination. Receptors were obtained from a man aged 18 to 29 who received the YFV17D yellow fever vaccine.

The chain links TRBV9 to TRBJ1-2; D gene ambiguous. The V gene's germline CDR1 is SGDLS and CDR2 YYNGEE. The V end was cut by 4 bases, the J end by 9 bases, with 16 bases between. The CDR3 totals 13 residues. The DNA of the CDR3 is TGTGCCAGCAGCACAGCCACCGGGTCGAGCTACACCTTC. Protein product: CASSTATGSSYTF.

The rearrangement joins TRBV7-2 to TRBJ1-2, with a possible D match to TRBD1 (5 bases). Trimming took off 4 bases at V and 3 bases at J, with 12 bases between the two ends. Germline CDR1 SGHTA, CDR2 FQGNSA. The CDR3 consists of 14 residues. CDR3 DNA sequence: TGTGCCAGCAGCTCAAGGAGGGGCGACTATGGCTACACCTTC. It specifies CASSSRRGDYGYTF. The complete variable domain, with remaining parts taken from reference TRBV7-2 and TRBJ1-2, reads GAGVSQSPSNKVTEKGKDVELRCDPISGHTALYWYRQSLGQGLEFLIYFQGNSAPDKSGLPSDRFSAERTGGSVSTLTIQRTQQEDSAVYLCASSSRRGDYGYTFGSGTRLTVV.

This clonotype was recorded many times. This chain joins TRBV7-8 and TRBJ2-1; perhaps TRBD2 as D (6 bases). This CDR3 comprises 13 residues. V lost 0 bases, J lost 9 bases, and 9 bases lay in between. Germline V gene sequence: CDR1 SGHVS, CDR2 FQNEAQ. The CDR3 loop is CASSLAPAGEQFF. The CDR3 nucleotides read TGTGCCAGCAGCTTAGCGCCAGCGGGTGAGCAGTTCTTC.

The chain combines TRBV7-9 with TRBJ1-1; D unclear. CDR1 and CDR2 from the germline V gene are SEHNR and FQNEAQ (reference sequence). Trimming took 5 bases from V and 0 from J, leaving 13 bases between them. This CDR3 region has 15 residues. CDR3 protein: CASSTSGNMNTEAFF. The CDR3 coding sequence is TGTGCCAGCAGCACATCCGGGAATATGAACACTGAAGCTTTCTTT. Looking up the rest from reference TRBV7-9 and TRBJ1-1 gives the full variable domain: DTGVSQNPRHKITKRGQNVTFRCDPISEHNRLYWYRQTLGQGPEFLTYFQNEAQLEKSRLLSDRFSAERPKGSFSTLEIQRTEQGDSAMYLCASSTSGNMNTEAFFGQGTRLTVV.

This clonotype has a count of ten or more. The genes are TRBV4-2 and TRBJ2-3; D unresolved. The CDR3 length is 13 residues. The germline gives CDR1 LGHNA, CDR2 YNFKEQ. Trimming pared 0 bases from V and 3 bases from J, leaving 4 bases between. In DNA, the CDR3 is TGTGCCAGCAGCCAAGAGTCGACAGATACGCAGTATTTT. Its translation: CASSQESTDTQYF.

The table lists this clonotype with a few counts. The rearrangement joins TRBV7-2 to TRBJ2-3; 9 positions match TRBD2. Unmatched junction bases numbered 3, after V lost 1 base and J lost 1 base. This CDR3 has 16 amino acids. CDR1 and CDR2 from the germline V gene are SGHTA and FQGNSA. CDR3 DNA sequence: TGTGCCAGCAGCTTAGAAAGGACTAGCGGCACAGATACGCAGTATTTT. Its translation: CASSLERTSGTDTQYF.

A few counts support this clonotype. The chain combines TRBV15 with TRBJ2-1; D possibly corresponds to TRBD2 (6 bases). The germline V and J ends were trimmed by 0 bases and 9 bases, with 9 bases remaining between them. Germline-derived CDR1 and CDR2 are LNHNV and YYDKDF (reference sequence). The CDR3 contains 13 residues. CDR3: CATSRDLGGEQFF. The CDR3 nucleotides read TGTGCCACCAGCAGAGATCTGGGGGGTGAGCAGTTCTTC. The full variable domain, rest sourced from reference TRBV15 and TRBJ2-1, is DAMVIQNPRYQVTQFGKPVTLSCSQTLNHNVMYWYQQKSSQAPKLLFHYYDKDFNNEADTPDNFQSRRPNTSFCFLDIRSPGLGDTAMYLCATSRDLGGEQFFGPGTRLTVL.

The chain combines TRBV29-1 with TRBJ1-1, with 9 bases fitting TRBD1. The CDR3 has 16 residues. Germline lookup yields CDR1 SQVTM and CDR2 ANQGSEA. With V trimmed by 7 bases and J by 4 bases, 16 bases remained unmatched. The CDR3: CSDVPGTGIWGTEAFF. DNA for the CDR3: TGCAGCGACGTACCCGGGACAGGGATTTGGGGCACTGAAGCTTTCTTT.